The 11 T cell receptor beta chains given below trace back to one sample, sequenced in a study of T cell responses to AZD1222 COVID-19 vaccine. Method: immunoSEQ multiplex PCR; TCRdb's copy keeps in-frame clones and lacks some. The data contain about 160,000 clones, about 89% of them singletons. Specimen: peripheral blood, collected 28 days after the second AZD1222 dose. These receptors all come from an adult who received the AZD1222 COVID-19 vaccine.

The rearrangement joins TRBV5-1 to TRBJ2-3, with 7 bases matching TRBD2. V lost 4 bases, J lost 0 bases, and 5 bases stayed unmatched. Germline loops: CDR1 SGHRS, CDR2 YFSETQ. This CDR3 region has 15 residues. Written as DNA, the CDR3 is TGCGCCAGCAGCCACACTAGCGAGAGCACAGATACGCAGTATTTT. This sequence encodes CASSHTSESTDTQYF.

There are a few counts of this clone. The genes are TRBV7-8 and TRBJ2-1, with 10 positions matching TRBD2. Germline CDR1 reads SGHVS; CDR2 reads FQNEAQ. V was clipped by 4 bases and J by 1 base; unmatched bases: 13. The CDR3 runs 19 residues. The DNA for the CDR3 is TGTGCCAGCAGCTACCCTTTGAGCGGGGGGGCCACATCCTACAATGAGCAGTTCTTC. It is translated as CASSYPLSGGATSYNEQFF.

The gene calls are TRBV2 and TRBJ2-7, with 7 nucleotides matching TRBD1. V lost 8 bases to trimming and J lost 3 bases; unmatched junction nucleotides: 16. This CDR3 is built from 16 residues. The germline gives CDR1 SNHLY, CDR2 FYNNEI. The CDR3 DNA is TGTGCCAGCGGGGGAGATCAAATACAGGGGAGCTACGAGCAGTACTTC. This gives the protein CASGGDQIQGSYEQYF.

The chain has TRBV30 and TRBJ1-4, with 9 bases matching TRBD1. Germline values: CDR1 GTSNPN, CDR2 SVGIG (reference sequence). The junction had 9 bases not matched to a gene; V was cut back by 5 bases and J by 8 bases. This CDR3 has 14 amino acids. CDR3 in amino acids: CAWSRDRVSEKLFF. The CDR3 nucleotides are TGTGCCTGGTCAAGGGACAGGGTTAGCGAAAAACTGTTTTTT. The full variable domain, its missing parts supplied by reference TRBV30 and TRBJ1-4, is SQTIHQWPATLVQPVGSPLSLECTVEGTSNPNLYWYRQAAGRGLQLLFYSVGIGQISSEVPQNLSASRPQDRQFILSSKKLLLSDSGFYLCAWSRDRVSEKLFFGSGTQLSVL.

This clone was seen just once. V and J are TRBV30 and TRBJ2-5; D not certain. This CDR3 region has 10 residues. V was shortened by 1 base and J by 5 bases, with 2 bases between the two germline ends. Germline CDR1 and CDR2: GTSNPN and SVGIG (reference sequence). The CDR3 DNA follows: TGTGCCTGGAGTGGGGAGACCCAGTACTTC. Its translation is CAWSGETQYF.

J is TRBJ2-5 and V is TRBV5-1; 7 positions match TRBD1. CDR1 and CDR2 from the germline V gene are SGHRS and YFSETQ. The CDR3 spans 16 residues. Trimming removed 3 bases from V and 5 bases from J; junction bases left unmatched: 13. CDR3 sequence reads: CASSSEIQGLGETQYF. In DNA form, the CDR3 reads TGCGCCAGCAGCTCTGAAATACAGGGGCTCGGGGAGACCCAGTACTTC.

The DNA of the CDR3 is TGTGCCACCAGCAGAGAGGTAGTTAGCGGGAGGAAGGGCACAGATACGCAGTATTTT. This codes for CATSREVVSGRKGTDTQYF. The chain uses TRBV15 and TRBJ2-3, with TRBD2 identical over 10 bases. This CDR3 region has 19 residues. The germline gives CDR1 LNHNV, CDR2 YYDKDF (reference sequence). J gave up 1 base and V 0 bases, and 10 bases lay outside the gene matches.

The rearrangement links TRBV24-1 to TRBJ2-3, with D maybe TRBD1 (6 bases). Trimming removed 4 bases from V and 5 bases from J, with 15 bases in between. Germline-derived CDR1 and CDR2 are KGHDR and SFDVKD. CDR3 length equals 15 residues. The CDR3 bases are TGTGCCACCAGTGACGACGGACAGTACCTAGATACGCAGTATTTT. Translation gives CATSDDGQYLDTQYF.

This clone showed up just once. CDR3 sequence reads: CASSEWDRASGNTIYF. DNA for the CDR3: TGTGCCAGCAGCGAATGGGACAGGGCATCTGGAAACACCATATATTTT. The genes are TRBV7-2 and TRBJ1-3, with 9 bases that match TRBD1. Germline CDR1 is SGHTA and CDR2 is FQGNSA. V gave up 5 bases and J gave up 1 base; unmatched junction bases: 6. The length of the CDR3 is 16 residues.

The chain links TRBV30 to TRBJ1-3, with 7 nucleotides matching TRBD1. J was trimmed by 2 bases and V by 5 bases; bases with no gene match: 3. This CDR3 has 13 amino acids. Germline CDR1 is GTSNPN and CDR2 is SVGIG (reference sequence). The CDR3 DNA reads TGTGCCTGGGCGACAGGGCCTGGAAACACCATATATTTT. It specifies CAWATGPGNTIYF.

The CDR3 protein is CASSEAQRRTDTQYF. CDR3 sequence (DNA): TGTGCCAGCAGTGAAGCTCAGCGGCGCACAGATACGCAGTATTTT. The chain links TRBV6-1 to TRBJ2-3, with a weak D call TRBD2 (5 bases). From germline, CDR1 is MNHNS and CDR2 SASEGT. This CDR3 comprises 15 residues. V was pared by 0 bases and J by 1 base, with 8 bases between.